A single sample is the source of the 25 T cell receptor beta chains below, sequenced in a study of blood T cell repertoires in COVID-19. TCRdb's copy holds only in-frame clones and misses some; the assay was immunoSEQ multiplex PCR. The table shows 400,000 to 500,000 clones, with roughly 85% occurring only once. Sequenced: peripheral blood. These receptors were obtained from a woman in her 30s with active or convalescent COVID-19.

V usage is TRBV24-1 and J usage is TRBJ2-5; 12 nucleotides match TRBD1. The germline CDR1 and CDR2 sequences are KGHDR and SFDVKD. With 5 bases clipped from V and 5 bases from J, the junction kept 8 bases outside the gene matches. The CDR3 runs 16 residues. The CDR3 nucleotides read TGTGCCACCAGTGCCGGGGGGACAGGGGGCTTTGAGACCCAGTACTTC. Protein product: CATSAGGTGGFETQYF.

The chain links TRBV21-1 to TRBJ2-6; the table's D call, TRBD2, was not checked against the DNA. TRBV21-1 is a listed pseudogene. This CDR3 contains 19 residues. The CDR3 nucleotides are TGTGCCAGCAGCAAGAAAAAAGGACTAGCGGGCTCTGGGGCCAACGTCCTGACTTTC. Residues: CASSKKKGLAGSGANVLTF.

The rearrangement links TRBV25-1 to TRBJ2-3, with 7 bases lining up with TRBD2. V lost 4 bases and J lost 5; bases outside the gene matches: 6. CDR3 length: 14 amino acids. Germline loops: CDR1 MGHDK, CDR2 SYGVNS. In nucleotides, the CDR3 is TGTGCCAGCAGTGTGGGGGGGTCCAAAGATACGCAGTATTTT. The encoded protein is CASSVGGSKDTQYF.

This clone came up once. V and J are TRBV18 and TRBJ1-2; tentatively, D is TRBD1 (5 bases). CDR3 size: 14 residues. Trimming took off 3 bases at V and 2 bases at J, with 10 bases between the two ends. CDR1 is KGHSH and CDR2 is LQKENI in the germline V gene. The CDR3 DNA sequence: TGTGCCAGCTCACCGACAGACCTAAACTATGGCTACACCTTC. This encodes CASSPTDLNYGYTF.

The chain employs TRBV6-5 and TRBJ1-5; 8 bases agree with TRBD1. Germline-derived CDR1 and CDR2 are MNHEY and SVGAGI. The CDR3 runs to 14 residues. With 5 bases clipped from V and 4 bases from J, the junction kept 4 bases outside the gene matches. This chain's CDR3 is CASSPRQGNQPQHF. CDR3 sequence (DNA): TGTGCCAGCAGTCCCCGACAGGGGAATCAGCCCCAGCATTTT.

The rearrangement uses TRBV5-5 and TRBJ2-7, with a weak D call TRBD1 (6 bases). The V gene lost 0 bases and the J gene lost 3 bases, with 19 bases spanning the gap. The CDR3 consists of 17 residues. CDR1 and CDR2 from the germline V gene are SGHKS and YYEKEE (reference sequence). The CDR3 DNA sequence: TGTGCCAGCAGCTTGGGGGGTGACAGGCTGGTTGTCTACGAGCAGTACTTC. Encoded protein: CASSLGGDRLVVYEQYF.

The genes are TRBV4-1 and TRBJ1-4; D is possibly TRBD1 (5 bases). Trimming took off 1 base at V and 2 bases at J, with 11 bases between the two ends. This CDR3 is built from 16 residues. Germline loops: CDR1 MGHRA, CDR2 YSYEKL. CDR3 residues: CASSQANSGTNEKLFF. CDR3 bases: TGCGCCAGCAGCCAAGCCAATTCAGGGACTAATGAAAAACTGTTTTTT.

This chain links TRBV6-4 with TRBJ2-3; 9 bases map to TRBD1. The length of the CDR3 is 15 residues. The ends lost 4 bases at V and 6 bases at J; junction bases unmatched: 8. The V gene's germline CDR1 is MRHNA and CDR2 SNTAGT. CDR3 DNA sequence: TGTGCCAGCAGTGGAGACAGGGGGAGGAAGGATACGCAGTATTTT. Translated: CASSGDRGRKDTQYF.

The J gene is TRBJ2-1, the V gene TRBV6-2 or TRBV6-3, with 9 bases aligning to TRBD2. CDR3 length: 13 amino acids. The junction had 0 bases not matched to a gene; V was cut back by 4 bases and J by 5 bases. Germline V gene lookup returns CDR1 MNHEY and CDR2 SVGEGT. Here the CDR3 DNA reads TGTGCCAGCAGTTTAGCGGGGGACAATGAGCAGTTCTTC. Protein: CASSLAGDNEQFF.

The chain joins TRBV5-1 to TRBJ1-1, with TRBD1 as a possible D gene (5 bases). The CDR3 sequence is 16 residues long. V shed 1 base and J shed 0 bases, with 13 bases lying between them. CDR1 and CDR2 (germline): SGHRS, YFSETQ. CDR3 protein: CASSLSGASVNTEAFF. CDR3 DNA: TGCGCCAGCAGCTTGAGTGGGGCGTCCGTGAACACTGAAGCTTTCTTT.

This chain connects TRBV18 to TRBJ1-1, with unresolved D. V lost 2 bases to trimming and J lost 1 base, with 5 bases between them. The germline V gene encodes CDR1 KGHSH and CDR2 LQKENI. The CDR3 length is 13 residues. The CDR3 region is CASSPSQNTEAFF. The CDR3 nucleotides read TGTGCCAGCTCACCAAGCCAGAACACTGAAGCTTTCTTT.

The chain uses TRBV5-1 and TRBJ2-5; TRBD2 matches 9 bases. The length of the CDR3 is 15 residues. Germline assignment: CDR1 SGHRS and CDR2 YFSETQ. V was clipped by 4 bases and J by 4 bases; unmatched bases: 8. The CDR3 region is CASSPYPLAGETQYF. The CDR3 DNA follows: TGCGCCAGCAGCCCATATCCACTAGCGGGAGAGACCCAGTACTTC.

The chain combines TRBV21-1 with TRBJ2-1; the table's D call TRBD2 went unverified against the DNA. TRBV21-1 is flagged as a pseudogene. The CDR3 extends over 16 amino acids. In DNA, the CDR3 is TGTGCCAGCAGCAAAGCAGGTAGCGGGGCTTACAATGAGCAGTTCTTC. Encoded protein: CASSKAGSGAYNEQFF.

The V gene is TRBV19, the J gene TRBJ2-5, with TRBD2 identical over 7 bases. In germline, CDR1 is LNHDA, CDR2 SQIVND (reference sequence). The ends lost 7 bases at V and 2 bases at J; junction bases unmatched: 7. This CDR3 is 14 amino acids long. The CDR3 DNA is TGTGCCAGTACCCCCGGGGGGAGGCAAGAGACCCAGTACTTC. Residues: CASTPGGRQETQYF.

The J gene is TRBJ2-7, the V gene TRBV3-1 (or the pseudogene TRBV3-2); 10 nucleotides agree with TRBD1. The germline CDR1 and CDR2 sequences are LGHDT and YNNKEL (reference sequence). There are 15 residues in the CDR3. V lost 1 base, J lost 7 bases, and 7 bases stayed unmatched. Here the CDR3 DNA reads TGTGCCAGCAGCCAAGGACAGGGGGCCCAGAAGGAGCAGTACTTC. Protein sequence: CASSQGQGAQKEQYF.

This sequence joins TRBV13 and TRBJ1-4; D is undetermined. V was trimmed by 3 bases and J by 5 bases, leaving 10 bases between them. Germline V gene lookup returns CDR1 PRHDT and CDR2 FYEKMQ (reference sequence). This CDR3 has 14 residues. CDR3 DNA: TGTGCCAGCAGCTTGCGCTCCCTAAATGAAAAACTGTTTTTT. The encoded protein is CASSLRSLNEKLFF.

This sequence joins TRBV7-8 and TRBJ1-2, with D hard to call. Deletions cut 3 bases from V and 6 bases from J, with 14 bases between. CDR1 and CDR2 (germline): SGHVS, FQNEAQ. This CDR3 spans 14 amino acids. In DNA, the CDR3 is TGTGCCAGCAGCTTCAGGACTACACGGGATGGCTACACCTTC. This codes for CASSFRTTRDGYTF.

V is TRBV5-1 and J is TRBJ1-1; the D gene is possibly TRBD1 (5 bases). The germline V and J ends were trimmed by 0 bases and 2 bases, with 14 bases remaining between them. CDR1 is SGHRS and CDR2 is YFSETQ in the germline V gene. This CDR3 is built from 16 residues. The CDR3 protein is CASSLEGWQGNTEAFF. The CDR3 bases are TGCGCCAGCAGCTTGGAAGGGTGGCAGGGAAACACTGAAGCTTTCTTT.

The count of this clone is one. The chain uses TRBV10-3 and TRBJ2-2, with TRBD1 identical over 10 bases. CDR1 and CDR2 (germline): ENHRY, SYGVKD. The CDR3 contains 17 residues. Trimming removed 10 bases from V and 7 bases from J; junction bases left unmatched: 18. Here the CDR3 reads CASTPGTGVSRVGELFF. CDR3 DNA: TGTGCCAGCACCCCCGGGACAGGGGTCTCGAGGGTCGGGGAGCTGTTTTTT.

The gene calls are TRBV5-1 and TRBJ2-3, with 7 positions matching TRBD2. CDR3 length: 17 residues. The V segment lost 1 base and the J segment 3 bases; nucleotides outside the gene matches: 11. Germline CDR1 is SGHRS and CDR2 is YFSETQ. CDR3 DNA: TGCGCCAGCAGCTTGTCGAACGGCGGGAGTGGAACAGATACGCAGTATTTT. Amino acids: CASSLSNGGSGTDTQYF. The full variable domain, in which reference TRBV5-1 and TRBJ2-3 provide the parts outside the CDR3, is KAGVTQTPRYLIKTRGQQVTLSCSPISGHRSVSWYQQTPGQGLQFLFEYFSETQRNKGNFPGRFSGRQFSNSRSEMNVSTLELGDSALYLCASSLSNGGSGTDTQYFGPGTRLTVL.

The chain uses TRBV23-1 and TRBJ1-5; no clear D. TRBV23-1 is an open reading frame whose function is uncertain. Between the trimmed V and J ends, which lost 2 bases and 2 bases, there was a span of 13 bases. The CDR3 runs 16 residues. The chain's CDR3 is CASSQDWEIGNQPQHF. The DNA of the CDR3 is TGCGCCAGCAGTCAAGATTGGGAGATTGGCAATCAGCCCCAGCATTTT.

J is TRBJ2-5 and V is TRBV5-1, with D possibly being TRBD1 (6 bases). Germline V gene sequence: CDR1 SGHRS, CDR2 YFSETQ. Trimming took 2 bases from V and 5 from J, leaving 13 bases between them. The CDR3 spans 14 residues. CDR3 bases: TGCGCCAGCAGCTTCAATTCCGGACAGGAGACCCAGTACTTC. It translates to CASSFNSGQETQYF. The whole variable domain, filled in from reference TRBV5-1 and TRBJ2-5, reads KAGVTQTPRYLIKTRGQQVTLSCSPISGHRSVSWYQQTPGQGLQFLFEYFSETQRNKGNFPGRFSGRQFSNSRSEMNVSTLELGDSALYLCASSFNSGQETQYFGPGTRLLVL.

The chain carries TRBV4-1 and TRBJ1-5; D gene uncertain. Germline values: CDR1 MGHRA, CDR2 YSYEKL. V was clipped by 1 base and J by 4 bases, with 8 bases between them. The CDR3 runs to 14 residues. The chain's CDR3 is CASSQAPGNQPQHF. Here the CDR3 DNA reads TGCGCCAGCAGCCAAGCTCCGGGGAATCAGCCCCAGCATTTT.

This rearrangement joins TRBV3-1 (or the pseudogene TRBV3-2) to TRBJ1-3, with 7 bases fitting TRBD1. CDR1 LGHDT and CDR2 YNNKEL come from the germline V gene (reference sequence). There are 15 residues in the CDR3. Germline trimming cut 2 bases from V and 3 bases from J; bases unmatched to any gene: 4. The CDR3, as DNA: TGTGCCAGCAGCCAAACAGGGGTTGGTGGAAACACCATATATTTT. Amino acid sequence: CASSQTGVGGNTIYF.

The chain carries TRBV6-5 and TRBJ1-3; no firm D call. Germline CDR1 is MNHEY and CDR2 is SVGAGI. The CDR3 has 15 residues. V was shortened by 6 bases and J by 0 bases, with 12 bases between the two germline ends. The CDR3 loop is CASSLGSYSGNTIYF. CDR3 nucleotides: TGTGCCAGCAGCCTCGGGTCCTACTCTGGAAACACCATATATTTT.